This TCR beta chain was observed in a study of CD8+ T cells in alopecia areata. Sequencing relied on a cDNA template that was reverse transcribed from extracted RNA. The table came from immunoSEQ multiplex PCR; TCRdb's copy has only in-frame clones and leaves some out. This sample has fewer than 250,000 clones; around two fifths occur once, and the top ten carry 2.6%. Looked up from germline, CDR1 is MNHEY and CDR2 is SVGAGI. This CDR3 comprises 13 residues. V was trimmed by 6 bases and J by 3 bases, leaving 12 bases between them. The treatment was: oral pan-JAK inhibitor, 5-10 mg twice daily. The V and J genes are TRBV6-5 and TRBJ2-7; D remains ambiguous. The source is a human donor with alopecia areata. Material: CD4+ T cells sorted from blood, obtained at approximately week 36, from a patient treated with tofacitinib. CDR3 region: CASSPRANYEQYF. The CDR3 coding sequence is TGTGCCAGCAGCCCACGGGCCAACTACGAGCAGTACTTC.